The next 28 T cell receptor beta chains were all read from a single sample in a study of long-term antiretroviral therapy in people with HIV. The run of the v3.0 immunoSEQ assay was at survey level. The method was immunoSEQ multiplex PCR; TCRdb's version includes in-frame clones alone and lacks a portion of them. The sample lists tens of thousands of clones; 97% were seen once. Sequencing was performed on unsorted PBMCs, taken 6.9 years after starting antiretroviral therapy. The receptors stem from a man aged 25 to 45 with HIV.

This clone has only one observation. CDR3 sequence reads: CASSPAFTDTNTEAFF. The CDR3 region has the DNA TGTGCCAGCTCACCAGCCTTTACAGATACGAACACTGAAGCTTTCTTT. The chain carries TRBV18 and TRBJ1-1, with D hard to call. CDR1 and CDR2 from the germline V gene are KGHSH and LQKENI. Trimming took 2 bases from V and 1 from J, leaving 14 bases between them. The length of the CDR3 is 16 residues.

The chain combines TRBV5-4 with TRBJ1-1; D gene ambiguous. The germline CDR1 and CDR2 sequences are SGHNT and YYREEE (reference sequence). This CDR3 comprises 12 residues. V lost 4 bases and J lost 11, with 15 bases in between. The CDR3 spells CASSQNKGPAFF. The CDR3 DNA reads as TGTGCCAGCAGCCAAAACAAAGGGCCGGCTTTCTTT.

The chain combines TRBV7-9 with TRBJ2-2; D is uncertain. The CDR3 is 11 amino acids. V was shortened by 3 bases and J by 5 bases, with 1 base between the two germline ends. Germline V gives CDR1 SEHNR, CDR2 FQNEAQ (reference sequence). DNA for the CDR3: TGTGCCAGCAGCTTTACCGGGGAGCTGTTTTTT. Translated: CASSFTGELFF. Combining the CDR3 with reference TRBV7-9 and TRBJ2-2 gives the whole variable domain DTGVSQNPRHKITKRGQNVTFRCDPISEHNRLYWYRQTLGQGPEFLTYFQNEAQLEKSRLLSDRFSAERPKGSFSTLEIQRTEQGDSAMYLCASSFTGELFFGEGSRLTVL.

Only one count was recorded for this clone. This chain joins TRBV11-2 and TRBJ2-2; D possibly corresponds to TRBD2 (5 bases). Deletions cut 6 bases from V and 5 bases from J, with 7 bases between. This CDR3 has 12 residues. The germline CDR1 and CDR2 sequences are SGHAT and FQNNGV. CDR3: CASSRGTGELFF. DNA of the CDR3: TGTGCCAGCAGTCGCGGGACCGGGGAGCTGTTTTTT.

This sequence joins TRBV27 and TRBJ2-7; 9 bases are a match to TRBD2. This CDR3 has 16 amino acids. V lost 5 bases and J lost 3; bases outside the gene matches: 11. Germline loops: CDR1 MNHEY, CDR2 SMNVEV (reference sequence). CDR3 bases: TGTGCCAGCAGTCCAAGCCCCGGGACTAGCCTCTACGAGCAGTACTTC. Its protein product is CASSPSPGTSLYEQYF.

The chain combines TRBV7-8 with TRBJ2-1; 7 nucleotides align to TRBD1. The CDR3 sequence is 14 residues long. Trimming removed 5 bases from V and 8 bases from J; junction bases left unmatched: 9. CDR1 and CDR2 (germline): SGHVS, FQNEAQ. The CDR3 DNA is TGTGCCAGCAGCCCGGGGACAGTAAGCGATGAGCAGTTCTTC. Translation: CASSPGTVSDEQFF.

The chain carries TRBV4-2 and TRBJ1-2; no firm D call. Trimming removed 3 bases at V and 5 bases at J, with 4 bases between. This CDR3 region has 11 residues. Germline-derived CDR1 and CDR2 are LGHNA and YNFKEQ. The chain's CDR3 is CASSHGYGYTF. Here the CDR3 DNA reads TGTGCCAGCAGCCATGGTTATGGCTACACCTTC.

The rearrangement links TRBV6-5 to TRBJ1-1, with TRBD1 as a possible D gene (5 bases). Germline V CDR1 and CDR2: MNHEY, SVGAGI. The CDR3 spans 14 residues. Trimming removed 2 bases at V and 4 bases at J, with 11 bases between. CDR3 sequence: CASSYNQGTTEAFF. The DNA of the CDR3 is TGTGCCAGCAGTTACAATCAGGGAACCACTGAAGCTTTCTTT.

V gene TRBV6-5 combines with J gene TRBJ1-2; D remains unclear. Germline V CDR1 and CDR2: MNHEY, SVGAGI. Trimming took 5 bases from V and 7 from J, leaving 11 bases between them. The CDR3 is 12 residues long. Here the CDR3 reads CASSEWSGGYTF. DNA for the CDR3: TGTGCCAGCAGTGAATGGAGTGGTGGCTACACCTTC.

The V and J genes are TRBV18 and TRBJ2-7, with D possibly being TRBD1 (6 bases). This CDR3 region has 15 residues. Trimming took off 3 bases at V and 0 bases at J, with 12 bases between the two ends. CDR1 KGHSH and CDR2 LQKENI come from the germline V gene. The CDR3, as DNA: TGTGCCAGCTCACCCAGACAGGTCTACTCCTACGAGCAGTACTTC. It translates to CASSPRQVYSYEQYF.

This chain joins TRBV29-1 and TRBJ1-2; maybe TRBD1 (5 bases). The V end was cut by 3 bases, the J end by 1 base, with 18 bases between. The germline V gene encodes CDR1 SQVTM and CDR2 ANQGSEA. The CDR3 is made up of 16 amino acids. The CDR3 protein is CSVEGRGSEFNYGYTF. The CDR3 nucleotides read TGCAGCGTTGAGGGTCGGGGCAGCGAGTTTAACTATGGCTACACCTTC. The full variable domain, in which reference TRBV29-1 and TRBJ1-2 provide the parts outside the CDR3, is SAVISQKPSRDICQRGTSLTIQCQVDSQVTMMFWYRQQPGQSLTLIATANQGSEATYESGFVIDKFPISRPNLTFSTLTVSNMSPEDSSIYLCSVEGRGSEFNYGYTFGSGTRLTVV.

The chain is built from TRBV18 and TRBJ2-3; 8 positions match TRBD1. The CDR3 is 16 residues long. Germline trimming cut 0 bases from V and 5 bases from J; bases unmatched to any gene: 7. Germline values: CDR1 KGHSH, CDR2 LQKENI. CDR3 sequence (DNA): TGTGCCAGCTCACCACCCCCAGGGGGCTGGGTAGATACGCAGTATTTT. Translating gives CASSPPPGGWVDTQYF.

This chain connects TRBV9 to TRBJ2-2; the D call may be TRBD1 or TRBD2 (5 bases each). V dropped 7 bases and J dropped 3 bases, with 16 bases sitting between them. Germline CDR1 SGDLS, CDR2 YYNGEE. This CDR3 region has 15 residues. This chain's CDR3 is CASARDGDYTGELFF. CDR3 nucleotides: TGTGCCAGCGCCAGGGACGGAGATTACACCGGGGAGCTGTTTTTT.

V and J are TRBV5-4 and TRBJ2-2, with 8 bases identical to TRBD2. V shed 1 base, J shed 4 bases, and the junction held 6 bases outside the gene matches. Germline loops: CDR1 SGHNT, CDR2 YYREEE (reference sequence). The CDR3 is made up of 16 amino acids. This chain's CDR3 is CASSLSLSGATGELFF. The CDR3 coding sequence is TGTGCCAGCAGCTTGAGTCTTAGCGGGGCCACCGGGGAGCTGTTTTTT.

The sample holds one count of this clone. V and J are TRBV4-2 and TRBJ2-7; 8 nucleotides match TRBD2. V dropped 4 bases and J dropped 5; count of bases not matched to a gene: 10. The germline V gene has CDR1 LGHNA and CDR2 YNFKEQ. The CDR3 consists of 15 residues. The CDR3 protein is CASSPGSSGGNEQYF. DNA of the CDR3: TGTGCCAGCAGCCCTGGTTCGAGCGGGGGCAACGAGCAGTACTTC.

This CDR3 is CASSVEAPTEAFF. CDR3 DNA: TGTGCCAGCAGTGTGGAAGCCCCCACTGAAGCTTTCTTT. The chain is built from TRBV25-1 and TRBJ1-1; no definite D call. The germline CDR1 and CDR2 sequences are MGHDK and SYGVNS. CDR3 size: 13 residues. Trimming stripped 4 bases from V and 4 bases from J, with 10 bases between.

This clone was detected only once. The chain combines TRBV6-5 with TRBJ2-7; D uncertain. Trimming left V 11 bases short and J 3 bases short, with 17 bases between. CDR3 size: 13 residues. In germline, CDR1 is MNHEY, CDR2 SVGAGI. CDR3 in amino acids: CAGSQEGNYEQYF. CDR3 in DNA: TGTGCCGGAAGTCAGGAAGGGAACTACGAGCAGTACTTC.

This chain links TRBV15 with TRBJ2-1; 14 bases agree with TRBD2. The length of the CDR3 is 18 residues. Trimming took 6 bases from V and 3 from J; bases not matched to a gene: 10. CDR1 LNHNV and CDR2 YYDKDF come from the germline V gene (reference sequence). For the CDR3, the DNA is TGTGCCACCAGACCGACTAGCGGGAGGGCCTCGCACTACAATGAGCAGTTCTTC. Amino acid sequence: CATRPTSGRASHYNEQFF.

This clone showed up just once. This chain uses TRBV6-4 with TRBJ2-3, with TRBD2 as a possible D gene (5 bases). Per the germline V gene, CDR1 is MRHNA and CDR2 is SNTAGT. With 0 bases removed from V and 3 bases from J, the gap between germline ends came to 7 bases. The CDR3 spans 14 residues. Here the CDR3 reads CASSDSRTTDTQYF. CDR3 sequence (DNA): TGTGCCAGCAGTGACTCCCGGACTACAGATACGCAGTATTTT.

This chain joins TRBV28 and TRBJ1-5; D uncertain. CDR1 and CDR2 from the germline V gene are MDHEN and SYDVKM. The CDR3 contains 16 residues. With 3 bases removed from V and 0 bases from J, the gap between germline ends came to 12 bases. The CDR3 nucleotides are TGTGCCAGCAGTTTCAGCCAGGACTATAGCAATCAGCCCCAGCATTTT. Its protein product is CASSFSQDYSNQPQHF.

This clone was found once. The rearrangement links TRBV7-3 to TRBJ2-3, with D hard to call. Trimming stripped 0 bases from V and 4 bases from J, with 5 bases between. The CDR3 contains 13 residues. Germline assignment: CDR1 SGHTA and CDR2 FQGTGA. The chain's CDR3 is CASSLTRPDTQYF. The CDR3 DNA is TGTGCCAGCAGCTTAACGCGGCCAGATACGCAGTATTTT.

The rearrangement uses TRBV5-1 and TRBJ2-3; D may be TRBD2 (5 bases). Germline V lookup: CDR1 SGHRS, CDR2 YFSETQ. The CDR3 totals 13 residues. V lost 4 bases and J lost 6, with 12 bases in between. The CDR3 here is CASSPGSRDTQYF. The CDR3 DNA follows: TGCGCCAGCAGCCCGGGATCAAGGGATACGCAGTATTTT.

This rearrangement joins TRBV30 to TRBJ1-3; D might be TRBD1 (6 bases). The CDR3 runs to 12 residues. Germline V gives CDR1 GTSNPN, CDR2 SVGIG (reference sequence). The V and J ends lost 2 bases and 8 bases respectively, with 10 bases between them. Here the CDR3 reads CAWSRGGDTIYF. The CDR3 region has the DNA TGTGCCTGGAGTAGGGGGGGCGACACCATATATTTT.

The rearrangement joins TRBV29-1 to TRBJ1-1; D unclear. CDR1 is SQVTM and CDR2 is ANQGSEA in the germline V gene. This CDR3 has 14 residues. Trimming cost V 0 bases and J 3 bases, with 11 bases left between them. CDR3 bases: TGCAGCGTTGAAGATCCAGTGGGATACACTGAAGCTTTCTTT. It yields the protein CSVEDPVGYTEAFF.

V is TRBV6-1 and J is TRBJ2-2, with D hard to call. V was clipped by 3 bases and J by 0 bases, with 11 bases between them. Per germline, CDR1 MNHNS and CDR2 SASEGT. This CDR3 comprises 16 residues. As DNA, the CDR3 is TGTGCCAGCAGTGAGGGCAGCCCCGCGAACACCGGGGAGCTGTTTTTT. The encoded protein is CASSEGSPANTGELFF.

The chain combines TRBV1 with TRBJ2-7; the table's D call TRBD1 went unverified against the DNA. TRBV1 is marked as a pseudogene. This CDR3 spans 15 amino acids. This CDR3 reads CTSSQRTGGRYEQYF. The CDR3 DNA reads TGCACCAGCAGCCAGAGGACAGGGGGTCGCTACGAGCAGTACTTC.

The V and J genes are TRBV5-1 and TRBJ2-7, with 13 bases that match TRBD2. The CDR3 is 15 residues long. Trimming removed 4 bases from V and 6 bases from J; junction bases left unmatched: 7. CDR1 and CDR2 (germline): SGHRS, YFSETQ. The CDR3 protein is CASSKLAGGPVEQYF. The DNA for the CDR3 is TGCGCCAGCAGCAAACTAGCGGGGGGGCCCGTCGAGCAGTACTTC.

DNA of the CDR3: TGTGCCAGCAGCCCATTACTAGCGGCCTCCTACAATGAGCAGTTCTTC. It encodes CASSPLLAASYNEQFF. The rearrangement links TRBV7-3 to TRBJ2-1, with 8 bases matching TRBD2. Losses at the gene ends were 5 bases for V and 0 bases for J; bases not matched to a gene: 6. Germline values: CDR1 SGHTA, CDR2 FQGTGA. This CDR3 is built from 16 residues. Filled out from reference TRBV7-3 and TRBJ2-1, the complete variable domain reads GAGVSQTPSNKVTEKGKYVELRCDPISGHTALYWYRQSLGQGPEFLIYFQGTGAADDSGLPNDRFFAVRPEGSVSTLKIQRTERGDSAVYLCASSPLLAASYNEQFFGPGTRLTVL.